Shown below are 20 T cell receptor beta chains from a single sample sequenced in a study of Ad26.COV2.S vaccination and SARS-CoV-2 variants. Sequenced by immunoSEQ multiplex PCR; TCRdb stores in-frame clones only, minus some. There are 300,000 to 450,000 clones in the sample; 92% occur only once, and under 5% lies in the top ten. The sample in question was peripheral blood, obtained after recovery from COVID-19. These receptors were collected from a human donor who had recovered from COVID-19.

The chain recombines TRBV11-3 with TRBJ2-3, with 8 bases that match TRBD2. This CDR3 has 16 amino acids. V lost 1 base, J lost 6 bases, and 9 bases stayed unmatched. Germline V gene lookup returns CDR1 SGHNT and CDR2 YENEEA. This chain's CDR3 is CASSLGLAGYSDTQYF. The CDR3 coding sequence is TGTGCCAGCAGCTTAGGGTTAGCGGGGTATTCGGATACGCAGTATTTT.

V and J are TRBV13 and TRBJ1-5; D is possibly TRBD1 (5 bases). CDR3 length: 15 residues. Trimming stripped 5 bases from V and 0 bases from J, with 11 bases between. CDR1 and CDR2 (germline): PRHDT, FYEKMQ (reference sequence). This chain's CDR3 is CASSRGGYSNQPQHF. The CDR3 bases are TGTGCCAGCAGCCGCGGGGGATATAGCAATCAGCCCCAGCATTTT.

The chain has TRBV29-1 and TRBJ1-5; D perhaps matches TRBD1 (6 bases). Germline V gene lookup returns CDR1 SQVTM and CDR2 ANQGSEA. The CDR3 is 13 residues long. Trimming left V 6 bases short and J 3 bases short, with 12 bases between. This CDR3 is CSVTDRYNQPQHF. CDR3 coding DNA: TGCAGCGTGACCGACAGGTACAATCAGCCCCAGCATTTT.

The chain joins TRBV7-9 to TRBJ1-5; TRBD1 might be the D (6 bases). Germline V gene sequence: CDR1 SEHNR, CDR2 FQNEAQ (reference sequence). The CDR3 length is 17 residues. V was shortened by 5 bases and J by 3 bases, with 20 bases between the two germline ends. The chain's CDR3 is CASSLELRGGSNQPQHF. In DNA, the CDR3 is TGTGCCAGCAGCCTGGAGCTTCGAGGGGGGTCCAATCAGCCCCAGCATTTT.

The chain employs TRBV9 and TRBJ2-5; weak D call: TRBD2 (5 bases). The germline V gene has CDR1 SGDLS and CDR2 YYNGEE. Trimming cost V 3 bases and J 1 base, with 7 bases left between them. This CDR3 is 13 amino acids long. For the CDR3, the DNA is TGTGCCAGCAGCGGCGGGTTCCAAGAGACCCAGTACTTC. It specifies CASSGGFQETQYF.

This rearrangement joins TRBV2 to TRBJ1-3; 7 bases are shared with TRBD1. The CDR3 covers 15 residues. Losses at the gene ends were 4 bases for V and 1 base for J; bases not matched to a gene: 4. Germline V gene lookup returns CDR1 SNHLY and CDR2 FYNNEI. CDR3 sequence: CASSVQGESGNTIYF. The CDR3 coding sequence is TGTGCCAGCAGTGTCCAGGGGGAGTCTGGAAACACCATATATTTT.

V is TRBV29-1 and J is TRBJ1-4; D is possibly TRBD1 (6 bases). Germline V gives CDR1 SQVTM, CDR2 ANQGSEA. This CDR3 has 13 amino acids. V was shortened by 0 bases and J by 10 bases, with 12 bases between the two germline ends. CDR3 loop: CSVEDRGSGKLFF. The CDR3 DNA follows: TGCAGCGTTGAAGACAGGGGTAGTGGAAAACTGTTTTTT.

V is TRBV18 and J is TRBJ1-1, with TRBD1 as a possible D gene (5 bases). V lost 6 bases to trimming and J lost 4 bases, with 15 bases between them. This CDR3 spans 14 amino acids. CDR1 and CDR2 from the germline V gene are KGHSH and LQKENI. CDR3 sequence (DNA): TGTGCCAGCTCTCCCGGGACCCAAGGCACTGAAGCTTTCTTT. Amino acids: CASSPGTQGTEAFF. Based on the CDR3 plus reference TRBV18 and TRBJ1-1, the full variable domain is NAGVMQNPRHLVRRRGQEARLRCSPMKGHSHVYWYRQLPEEGLKFMVYLQKENIIDESGMPKERFSAEFPKEGPSILRIQQVVRGDSAAYFCASSPGTQGTEAFFGQGTRLTVV.

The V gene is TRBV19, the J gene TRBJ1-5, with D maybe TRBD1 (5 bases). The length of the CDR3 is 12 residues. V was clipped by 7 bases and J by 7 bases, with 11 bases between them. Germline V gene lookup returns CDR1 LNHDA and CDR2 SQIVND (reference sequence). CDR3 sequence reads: CASTAGKQPQHF. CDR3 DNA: TGTGCCAGTACAGCAGGGAAGCAGCCCCAGCATTTT.

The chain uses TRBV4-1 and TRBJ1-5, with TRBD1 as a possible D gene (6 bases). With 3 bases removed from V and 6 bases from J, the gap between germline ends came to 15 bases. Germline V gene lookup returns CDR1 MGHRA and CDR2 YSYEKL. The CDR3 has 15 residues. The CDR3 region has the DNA TGCGCCAGCAGCCAGGGAGGGGGTAGTGGTCAGCCCCAGCATTTT. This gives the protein CASSQGGGSGQPQHF.

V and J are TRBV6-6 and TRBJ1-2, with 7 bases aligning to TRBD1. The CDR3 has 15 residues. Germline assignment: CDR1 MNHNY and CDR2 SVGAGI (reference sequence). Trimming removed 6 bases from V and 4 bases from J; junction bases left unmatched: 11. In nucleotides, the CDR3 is TGTGCCAGCAGCTCCATGGTACAGGGGACCTATGGCTACACCTTC. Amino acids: CASSSMVQGTYGYTF.

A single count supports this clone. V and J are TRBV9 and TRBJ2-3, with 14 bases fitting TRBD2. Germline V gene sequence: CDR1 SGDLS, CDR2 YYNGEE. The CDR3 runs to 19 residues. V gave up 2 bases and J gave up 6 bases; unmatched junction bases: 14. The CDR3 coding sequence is TGTGCCAGCAGCGTCAATCCGACTAGCGGGGGGGGCCAAACGGATACGCAGTATTTT. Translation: CASSVNPTSGGGQTDTQYF.

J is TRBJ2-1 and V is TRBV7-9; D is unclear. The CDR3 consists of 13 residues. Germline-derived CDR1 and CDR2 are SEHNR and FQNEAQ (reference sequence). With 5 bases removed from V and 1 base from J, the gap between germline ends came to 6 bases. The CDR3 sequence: CASSPRSYNEQFF. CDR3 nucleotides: TGTGCCAGCAGCCCCCGGTCCTACAATGAGCAGTTCTTC.

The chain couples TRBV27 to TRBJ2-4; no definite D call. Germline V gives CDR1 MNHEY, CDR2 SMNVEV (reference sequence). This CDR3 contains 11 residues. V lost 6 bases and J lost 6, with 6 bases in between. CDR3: CASRRLNIQYF. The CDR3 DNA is TGTGCCAGCAGACGTCTAAACATTCAGTACTTC.

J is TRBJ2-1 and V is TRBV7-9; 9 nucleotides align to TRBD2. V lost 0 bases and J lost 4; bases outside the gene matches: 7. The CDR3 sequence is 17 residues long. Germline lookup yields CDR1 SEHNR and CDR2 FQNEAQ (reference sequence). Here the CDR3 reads CASSLARGGARYNEQFF. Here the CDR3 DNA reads TGTGCCAGCAGCTTAGCTCGCGGGGGGGCGCGGTACAATGAGCAGTTCTTC.

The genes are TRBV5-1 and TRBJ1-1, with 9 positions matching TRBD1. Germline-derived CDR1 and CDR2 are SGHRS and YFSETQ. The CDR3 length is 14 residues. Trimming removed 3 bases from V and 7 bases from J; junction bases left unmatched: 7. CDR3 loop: CASSSNRGLGEAFF. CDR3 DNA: TGCGCCAGCAGCTCCAACAGGGGGCTCGGTGAAGCTTTCTTT.

The CDR3 is CASSSGSNQPQHF. CDR3 nucleotide sequence: TGTGCCAGCAGCTCGGGTTCCAATCAGCCCCAGCATTTT. The chain has TRBV5-6 and TRBJ1-5; D not certain. CDR3 length equals 13 residues. From germline, CDR1 is SGHDT and CDR2 YYEEEE. The germline V and J ends were trimmed by 3 bases and 3 bases, with 7 bases remaining between them.

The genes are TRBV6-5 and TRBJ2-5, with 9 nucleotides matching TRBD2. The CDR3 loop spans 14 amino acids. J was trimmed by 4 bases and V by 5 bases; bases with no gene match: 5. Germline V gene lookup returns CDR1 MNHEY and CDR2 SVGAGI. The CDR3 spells CASSRAGGGETQYF. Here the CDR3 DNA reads TGTGCCAGCAGTAGAGCGGGGGGAGGAGAGACCCAGTACTTC.

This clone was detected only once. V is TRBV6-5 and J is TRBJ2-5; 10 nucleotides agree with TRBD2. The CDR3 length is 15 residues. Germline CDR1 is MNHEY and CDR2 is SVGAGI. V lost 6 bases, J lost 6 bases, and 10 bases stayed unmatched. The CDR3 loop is CASSLVSGGAQTQYF. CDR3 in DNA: TGTGCCAGCAGCCTCGTGAGCGGGGGGGCCCAGACCCAGTACTTC.

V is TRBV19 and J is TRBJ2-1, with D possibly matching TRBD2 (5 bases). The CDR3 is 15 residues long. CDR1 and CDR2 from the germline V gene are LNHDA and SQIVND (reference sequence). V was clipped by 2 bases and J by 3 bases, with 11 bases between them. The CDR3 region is CASSISSGLYNEQFF. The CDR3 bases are TGTGCCAGTAGTATATCCAGCGGTCTCTACAATGAGCAGTTCTTC.